This TCR beta chain was sequenced for a study of T cell responses to AZD1222 COVID-19 vaccine. General study results and limits: Researchers took repertoire samples only after the peak T cell response had come.

Notes on this clone: Its antigen is not known.

V lost 1 base to trimming and J lost 4 bases, with 9 bases between them. Germline V lookup: CDR1 LGHNA, CDR2 YNFKEQ. The CDR3 has 14 amino acids. Produced via immunoSEQ multiplex PCR; TCRdb's table is partial and in-frame only. The profile shows about 44,000 clones, around three quarters of them singletons. Sequences were derived from peripheral blood, sampled on day 0 of AZD1222 vaccination. V and J are TRBV4-2 and TRBJ2-3; D is uncertain. The receptor was derived from an adult in good health. CDR3 bases: TGTGCCAGCAGCCAAGTGGGCCAGGCAGATACGCAGTATTTT. It is translated as CASSQVGQADTQYF.